This is a list of T cell receptor beta chains from one sample in a study of cytomegalovirus exposure and HLA in healthy donors. Profiled with immunoSEQ multiplex PCR; TCRdb holds only in-frame clones, not every one. The sample has 90,000 to 130,000 clones; 89% are singletons. Sequences were obtained from PBMCs. The receptors were gathered from a woman in her late teens or twenties in good health and CMV-seronegative. Each CDR3 is given with its conserved first and last residue. A D gene is named only where the DNA matches it firmly. Size tells how often a clone was seen (once, few, many) or the class of an expanded clone, and some rows leave it out.

J: TRBJ2-7; size: -; D: -; V: TRBV18; CDR3: CASSLRDSQSYEQYF; DNA: TGTGCCAGCTCACTCCGGGACTCCCAATCCTACGAGCAGTACTTC
J: TRBJ2-1; size: -; D: -; V: TRBV14; CDR3: CASSRRATYNEQFF; DNA: TGTGCCAGCAGCCGGAGGGCCACCTACAATGAGCAGTTCTTC
J: TRBJ2-5; size: -; D: -; V: TRBV27; CDR3: CASSPSQVYQETQYF; DNA: TGTGCCAGCAGTCCCAGTCAGGTGTACCAAGAGACCCAGTACTTC
J: TRBJ2-3; size: -; D: -; V: TRBV30; CDR3: CAWKRGTDTQYF; DNA: TGTGCTTGGAAGCGGGGCACAGATACGCAGTATTTT
J: TRBJ1-1; size: -; D: -; V: TRBV4-1; CDR3: CASSQLDSLNTEAFF; DNA: TGCGCCAGCAGCCAGCTTGACAGTCTAAACACTGAAGCTTTCTTT
J: TRBJ2-5; size: -; D: -; V: TRBV6-1; CDR3: CASSGQGRRFSLETQYF; DNA: TGTGCCAGCAGTGGGCAGGGCCGCCGTTTTTCATTGGAGACCCAGTACTTC
J: TRBJ2-1; size: -; D: -; V: TRBV7-6; CDR3: CASSLTLGYNEQFF; DNA: TGTGCCAGCAGCTTAACCCTAGGTTACAATGAGCAGTTCTTC
J: TRBJ2-7; size: -; D: -; V: TRBV27; CDR3: CASSFYAVMRDEQYF; DNA: TGTGCCAGCAGTTTTTATGCGGTCATGAGGGACGAGCAGTACTTC
J: TRBJ2-7; size: -; D: TRBD2; V: TRBV16; CDR3: CASSHLAGVSYEQYF; DNA: TGTGCCAGCAGCCATCTAGCGGGAGTGTCCTACGAGCAGTACTTC
J: TRBJ2-1; size: -; D: TRBD2; V: TRBV4-2; CDR3: CASSQENKREIYNEQFF; DNA: TGTGCCAGCAGCCAAGAAAATAAGCGGGAGATCTACAATGAGCAGTTCTTC
J: TRBJ2-5; size: -; D: TRBD1; V: TRBV7-6; CDR3: CASSPRQGGETQYF; DNA: TGTGCCAGCAGTCCCCGACAGGGGGGGGAGACCCAGTACTTC
J: TRBJ1-2; size: -; D: -; V: TRBV9; CDR3: CASSVGSYAYGYTF; DNA: TGTGCCAGCAGCGTAGGGAGTTACGCTTATGGCTACACCTTC
J: TRBJ2-1; size: -; D: TRBD1; V: TRBV7-8; CDR3: CASSRRPGTGNNEQFF; DNA: TGTGCCAGCAGCCGACGCCCCGGGACAGGGAATAATGAGCAGTTCTTC
J: TRBJ2-7; size: -; D: -; V: TRBV11-2; CDR3: CASSQDRFRDEQYF; DNA: TGTGCCAGCAGCCAAGACAGGTTTCGGGACGAGCAGTACTTC
J: TRBJ2-7; size: -; D: TRBD2; V: TRBV18; CDR3: CASSPPVSGGNSYEQYF; DNA: TGTGCCAGCTCACCACCGGTCTCGGGGGGGAATTCCTACGAGCAGTACTTC
J: TRBJ1-5; size: -; D: -; V: TRBV2; CDR3: CASSGPGAYQPQHF; DNA: TGTGCCAGCAGCGGACCGGGAGCCTATCAGCCCCAGCATTTT
J: TRBJ2-1; size: -; D: -; V: TRBV21-1; CDR3: CASSKSGRRRFF; DNA: TGTGCCAGCAGCAAGAGCGGGAGAAGGCGGTTCTTC
J: TRBJ1-1; size: -; D: TRBD1; V: TRBV5-1; CDR3: CASSTGVGDTEAFF; DNA: TGCGCCAGCAGCACAGGGGTGGGGGACACTGAAGCTTTCTTT
J: TRBJ2-5; size: few; D: -; V: TRBV19; CDR3: CASSTQGRETQYF; DNA: TGTGCCAGTAGTACGCAGGGGAGAGAGACCCAGTACTTC
J: TRBJ1-1; size: -; D: -; V: TRBV2; CDR3: CASRDRWAIGEAFF; DNA: TGTGCCAGCAGAGACAGGTGGGCAATTGGTGAAGCTTTCTTT
J: TRBJ2-7; size: -; D: -; V: TRBV28; CDR3: CASSLWSQQYF; DNA: TGTGCCAGCAGTTTATGGAGCCAGCAGTACTTC
J: TRBJ2-5; size: once; D: -; V: TRBV5-1; CDR3: CASSWQGRGQETQYF; DNA: TGCGCCAGCAGCTGGCAGGGAAGGGGCCAAGAGACCCAGTACTTC
J: TRBJ2-7; size: -; D: -; V: TRBV7-9; CDR3: CASSPTHGQGFYEQYF; DNA: TGTGCCAGCAGCCCGACTCACGGACAAGGATTCTACGAGCAGTACTTC
J: TRBJ2-1; size: -; D: -; V: TRBV30; CDR3: CAWRKRDIYNEQFF; DNA: TGTGCCTGGAGGAAACGGGACATCTACAATGAGCAGTTCTTC
J: TRBJ1-2; size: -; D: TRBD1; V: TRBV25-1; CDR3: CASSLNHRGGYTF; DNA: TGTGCCAGCTCCCTCAACCACAGGGGCGGCTACACCTTC
J: TRBJ1-1; size: -; D: -; V: TRBV27; CDR3: CASSFDRLNTEAFF; DNA: TGTGCCAGCAGTTTCGACAGGCTGAACACTGAAGCTTTCTTT
J: TRBJ2-1; size: -; D: -; V: TRBV7-3; CDR3: CASSLGWAGWSYNEQFF; DNA: TGTGCCAGCAGCTTAGGTTGGGCAGGGTGGTCCTACAATGAGCAGTTCTTC
J: TRBJ2-7; size: -; D: -; V: TRBV28; CDR3: CASSFRVGGEQYF; DNA: TGTGCCAGCAGCTTCAGGGTAGGTGGCGAGCAGTACTTC
J: TRBJ2-3; size: -; D: -; V: TRBV6-1; CDR3: CASRRGQFADTQYF; DNA: TGTGCCAGCAGGAGGGGACAATTCGCAGATACGCAGTATTTT
J: TRBJ1-2; size: -; D: -; V: TRBV5-8; CDR3: CASSSGRANYGYTF; DNA: TGTGCCAGCAGCTCGGGGAGGGCTAACTATGGCTACACCTTC
J: TRBJ1-4; size: -; D: -; V: TRBV30; CDR3: CAWGQGTTNEKLFF; DNA: TGTGCCTGGGGGCAGGGGACAACTAATGAAAAACTGTTTTTT
J: TRBJ2-4; size: -; D: TRBD1; V: TRBV9; CDR3: CASSRDRGWNIQYF; DNA: TGTGCCAGCAGCCGGGACAGGGGATGGAACATTCAGTACTTC
J: TRBJ2-7; size: -; D: TRBD1; V: TRBV19; CDR3: CASSIFGTGGYEQYF; DNA: TGTGCCAGTAGTATATTCGGGACAGGGGGCTACGAGCAGTACTTC
J: TRBJ1-1; size: -; D: TRBD1; V: TRBV7-3; CDR3: CASSIWDRLGGTEAFF; DNA: TGTGCCAGCAGCATATGGGACAGGTTGGGGGGCACTGAAGCTTTCTTT
J: TRBJ2-2; size: -; D: -; V: TRBV6-1; CDR3: CASSQTSGGELFF; DNA: TGTGCCAGCAGCCAAACGAGCGGCGGGGAGCTGTTTTTT
J: TRBJ2-2; size: -; D: -; V: TRBV29-1; CDR3: CSVVSRGNTGELFF; DNA: TGCAGCGTTGTATCGCGGGGGAACACCGGGGAGCTGTTTTTT
J: TRBJ1-5; size: -; D: -; V: TRBV7-9; CDR3: CASSKGGNQPQHF; DNA: TGTGCCAGCAGCAAGGGCGGGAATCAGCCCCAGCATTTT
J: TRBJ2-7; size: -; D: TRBD2; V: TRBV15; CDR3: CATSRTGTSAYEQYF; DNA: TGTGCCACCAGCAGAACCGGGACTAGTGCATACGAGCAGTACTTC
J: TRBJ2-7; size: -; D: -; V: TRBV7-2; CDR3: CASSLGGSGYEQYF; DNA: TGTGCCAGCAGCTTAGGCGGTTCTGGGTACGAGCAGTACTTC
J: TRBJ2-7; size: -; D: -; V: TRBV18; CDR3: CASSPGHNSAAYEQYF; DNA: TGTGCCAGCTCACCAGGCCACAATTCGGCGGCCTACGAGCAGTACTTC
J: TRBJ2-1; size: once; D: TRBD2; V: TRBV7-3; CDR3: CASSSTSGRAGNEQFF; DNA: TGTGCCAGCAGCTCGACTAGCGGGAGGGCGGGAAATGAGCAGTTCTTC
J: TRBJ1-3; size: -; D: -; V: TRBV6-5; CDR3: CATSEDSGNTIYF; DNA: TGTGCCACTAGTGAGGACTCTGGAAACACCATATATTTT
J: TRBJ2-5; size: -; D: TRBD2; V: TRBV5-1; CDR3: CASSLGPAGGLEETQYF; DNA: TGCGCCAGCAGCTTGGGTCCAGCGGGGGGATTAGAGGAGACCCAGTACTTC
J: TRBJ1-2; size: once; D: -; V: TRBV4-3; CDR3: CASSQESRLHYGYTF; DNA: TGCGCCAGCAGCCAAGAAAGCAGGCTGCACTATGGCTACACCTTC
J: TRBJ1-6; size: -; D: -; V: TRBV10-2; CDR3: CASSEVTSLHF; DNA: TGCGCCAGCAGTGAGGTTACATCCCTCCACTTT
J: TRBJ1-1; size: -; D: TRBD1; V: TRBV19; CDR3: CASSSPRRQGGMNTEAFF; DNA: TGTGCCAGTAGTAGCCCCCGAAGACAGGGGGGGATGAACACTGAAGCTTTCTTT
J: TRBJ2-5; size: -; D: -; V: TRBV7-9; CDR3: CASSLSTGQETQYF; DNA: TGTGCCAGCAGCTTATCGACGGGACAAGAGACCCAGTACTTC
J: TRBJ2-3; size: -; D: TRBD2; V: TRBV4-3; CDR3: CASSPTSGGGTDTQYF; DNA: TGCGCCAGCAGCCCCACTAGCGGAGGTGGGACAGATACGCAGTATTTT
J: TRBJ2-7; size: -; D: TRBD2; V: TRBV9; CDR3: CASSVATSGHYEQYF; DNA: TGTGCCAGCAGCGTAGCAACTAGCGGGCACTACGAGCAGTACTTC
J: TRBJ2-3; size: -; D: -; V: TRBV27; CDR3: CASSSRQVSTDTQYF; DNA: TGTGCCAGCAGTTCTCGACAGGTTAGCACAGATACGCAGTATTTT
J: TRBJ1-4; size: -; D: TRBD1; V: TRBV6-5; CDR3: CASSSTGVEKLFF; DNA: TGTGCCAGCAGTTCCACAGGGGTAGAAAAACTGTTTTTT
J: TRBJ1-4; size: -; D: -; V: TRBV27; CDR3: CASSPAGLKLFF; DNA: TGTGCCAGCAGTCCCGCAGGCCTAAAACTGTTTTTT
J: TRBJ2-1; size: once; D: TRBD1; V: TRBV13; CDR3: CASSLGGQGAAAYNEQFF; DNA: TGTGCCAGCAGCTTAGGTGGACAGGGGGCAGCTGCCTACAATGAGCAGTTCTTC
J: TRBJ1-1; size: -; D: -; V: TRBV2; CDR3: CASSLRGLEAFF; DNA: TGTGCCAGCAGTCTAAGGGGGTTAGAAGCTTTCTTT
J: TRBJ2-5; size: -; D: TRBD1; V: TRBV5-1; CDR3: CASGSQGRQETQYF; DNA: TGCGCCAGCGGCTCACAGGGGCGACAAGAGACCCAGTACTTC
J: TRBJ2-5; size: -; D: -; V: TRBV29-1; CDR3: CSVNKMTVGETQYF; DNA: TGCAGCGTTAATAAGATGACAGTGGGGGAGACCCAGTACTTC
J: TRBJ1-1; size: -; D: -; V: TRBV28; CDR3: CASRTGDTEAFF; DNA: TGTGCCAGCAGGACCGGGGACACTGAAGCTTTCTTT
J: TRBJ1-6; size: once; D: TRBD1; V: TRBV4-1; CDR3: CASSPGQGVYYNSPLHF; DNA: TGCGCCAGCAGCCCGGGACAGGGGGTATACTATAATTCACCCCTCCACTTT
J: TRBJ1-1; size: -; D: TRBD1; V: TRBV28; CDR3: CASSLPGQISEAFF; DNA: TGTGCCAGCAGTCTACCGGGACAGATCTCTGAAGCTTTCTTT
J: TRBJ2-7; size: once; D: -; V: TRBV7-2; CDR3: CASSSQQGTEQYF; DNA: TGTGCCAGCAGCTCCCAACAGGGCACCGAGCAGTACTTC